These 28 T cell receptor beta chains were sequenced from one sample in a study of T-cell memory formation after mild COVID-19. TCRdb processed the 5' RACE reads anew with MiXCR; each CDR3 protein has one entry. The sample has some 250,000 distinct CDR3 sequences; more than 8% are singletons. The source material was PBMCs or a T cell subset sorted from them (not recorded which). The source of these receptors is a man in his late teens or twenties who had mild COVID-19 (a few samples of this study predate the infection). Cell type and time point are not known.

This clonotype was found a few times. The chain is built from TRBV6-2 or TRBV6-3 and TRBJ2-3; tentatively, D is TRBD1 or TRBD2 (5 bases each). V was pared by 7 bases and J by 3 bases, with 20 bases between. CDR3 length equals 16 residues. Germline CDR1 MNHEY, CDR2 SVGEGT. The CDR3 sequence is CASTLYGTPGTDTQYF. The CDR3 coding sequence is TGTGCCAGCACCCTTTACGGGACCCCAGGGACAGATACGCAGTATTTT.

This chain connects TRBV6-4 to TRBJ2-2; 8 bases map to TRBD2. Germline V lookup: CDR1 MRHNA, CDR2 SNTAGT. The V gene end was trimmed by 5 bases and the J gene end by 6 bases; junction bases not matched to a gene: 8. This CDR3 is 15 amino acids long. CDR3 protein: CASSQLAAGPGELFF. CDR3 nucleotide sequence: TGTGCCAGCAGTCAACTAGCGGCAGGGCCCGGGGAGCTGTTTTTT.

This clonotype was detected many times. V usage is TRBV5-1 and J usage is TRBJ2-1; 12 nucleotides line up with TRBD1. CDR1 SGHRS and CDR2 YFSETQ come from the germline V gene. The V gene end was trimmed by 4 bases and the J gene end by 10 bases; junction bases not matched to a gene: 12. The CDR3 length is 16 residues. In nucleotides, the CDR3 is TGCGCCAGCAGCCCCGGGTCGGGACAGGGGGCAAAGGAGCAGTTCTTC. It is translated as CASSPGSGQGAKEQFF.

This clonotype was seen repeatedly, ten times or more. V and J are TRBV2 and TRBJ1-1, with 9 bases lining up with TRBD1. In germline, CDR1 is SNHLY, CDR2 FYNNEI. The CDR3 contains 14 residues. The V gene end was trimmed by 6 bases and the J gene end by 5 bases; junction bases not matched to a gene: 7. CDR3 residues: CASSEQGARTEAFF. In nucleotides, the CDR3 is TGTGCCAGCAGCGAACAGGGGGCGCGAACTGAAGCTTTCTTT.

This clonotype was seen ten or more times. The chain employs TRBV7-2 and TRBJ2-5; D call uncertain. CDR1 is SGHTA and CDR2 is FQGNSA in the germline V gene. V lost 2 bases, J lost 4 bases, and 8 bases lay in between. CDR3 size: 13 residues. This CDR3 is CASSLNAPETQYF. CDR3 DNA sequence: TGTGCCAGCAGCTTAAATGCTCCAGAGACCCAGTACTTC.

This clonotype has more than one count but fewer than ten. The rearrangement links TRBV6-2 or TRBV6-3 to TRBJ2-5, with D possibly being TRBD2 (6 bases). This CDR3 is built from 14 residues. The V gene lost 6 bases and the J gene lost 7 bases, with 18 bases spanning the gap. From germline, CDR1 is MNHEY and CDR2 SVGEGT. The CDR3 nucleotides read TGTGCCAGCAGCGCCCTTAGGGGACTGAGGACCCAGTACTTC. Protein sequence: CASSALRGLRTQYF.

This clonotype was counted only a few times. As DNA, the CDR3 is TGTGCCAGCAGTTTAGGATATTGGACGAACACTGAAGCTTTCTTT. Translating gives CASSLGYWTNTEAFF. The chain links TRBV27 to TRBJ1-1; no definite D call. Germline V lookup: CDR1 MNHEY, CDR2 SMNVEV (reference sequence). The CDR3 consists of 15 residues. Trimming took 2 bases from V and 1 from J, leaving 11 bases between them.

This chain uses TRBV11-2 with TRBJ2-5; maybe TRBD2 (6 bases). The V and J ends lost 1 base and 5 bases respectively, with 11 bases between them. This CDR3 is built from 14 residues. The V gene's germline CDR1 is SGHAT and CDR2 FQNNGV. The CDR3 region has the DNA TGTGCCAGCAGCTTAGCAACTAGCTGGGAGACCCAGTACTTC. This sequence encodes CASSLATSWETQYF.

Only a few counts were recorded for this clonotype. V is TRBV4-3 and J is TRBJ1-2, with D maybe TRBD1 (6 bases). This CDR3 has 15 amino acids. Trimming cost V 4 bases and J 3 bases, with 15 bases left between them. Germline CDR1 LGHNA, CDR2 YSLEER. CDR3 nucleotide sequence: TGCGCCAGCAGCCCGTTTGGGGGGGCGGACTATGGCTACACCTTC. This encodes CASSPFGGADYGYTF.

This clonotype came up many times. This chain uses TRBV7-9 with TRBJ2-7, with D perhaps given as TRBD1 or TRBD2 (5 bases each). This CDR3 contains 13 residues. V dropped 4 bases and J dropped 7 bases, with 14 bases sitting between them. Germline V gives CDR1 SEHNR, CDR2 FQNEAQ (reference sequence). This CDR3 reads CASSSGRSLEQYF. CDR3 coding DNA: TGTGCCAGCAGCTCGGGACGGAGCCTTGAGCAGTACTTC.

The chain is built from TRBV7-2 and TRBJ1-1, with a possible D match to TRBD1 (5 bases). The CDR3 loop spans 14 amino acids. Trimming shortened V by 4 bases and J by 0 bases, and 9 bases separated the two germline ends. Per germline, CDR1 SGHTA and CDR2 FQGNSA. The CDR3 DNA reads TGTGCCAGCAGCTACGGGGGATTGAACACTGAAGCTTTCTTT. Protein: CASSYGGLNTEAFF.

J is TRBJ1-2 and V is TRBV11-2; no firm D call. The CDR3 loop spans 14 amino acids. The germline V gene has CDR1 SGHAT and CDR2 FQNNGV. V gave up 6 bases and J gave up 0 bases, with 11 bases separating them. The CDR3 bases are TGTGCCAGCAGACCACTGACGGCTAACTATGGCTACACCTTC. The encoded protein is CASRPLTANYGYTF.

Only a few counts were recorded for this clonotype. The chain recombines TRBV23-1 with TRBJ2-7; 9 nucleotides line up with TRBD1. TRBV23-1 is an open reading frame whose function is uncertain. CDR3 length: 17 residues. Trimming cost V 5 bases and J 3 bases; bases outside gene matches: 14. CDR3 sequence (DNA): TGCGCCAGCAGTAAATTATTTCCGGGACAGGGTTACTACGAGCAGTACGTC. As protein: CASSKLFPGQGYYEQYV.

The V and J genes are TRBV7-9 and TRBJ2-3; D gene ambiguous. This CDR3 region has 12 residues. Germline V CDR1 and CDR2: SEHNR, FQNEAQ (reference sequence). Trimming left V 4 bases short and J 7 bases short, with 9 bases between. The CDR3 region has the DNA TGTGCCAGCAGCTCGGGCCAGAATACGCAGTATTTT. It codes for CASSSGQNTQYF.

The V call is TRBV7-2, the J call TRBJ2-2; TRBD2 aligns across 8 bases. The CDR3 spans 16 residues. Trimming took 1 base from V and 6 from J; bases not matched to a gene: 7. Germline V lookup: CDR1 SGHTA, CDR2 FQGNSA. CDR3 nucleotides: TGTGCCAGCAGCTTAGACGGGGGGGCCTTGGCCGGGGAGCTGTTTTTT. Amino acid sequence: CASSLDGGALAGELFF.

This clonotype has just a few counts. The gene calls are TRBV4-1 and TRBJ2-7; 9 bases map to TRBD1. This CDR3 has 13 residues. Germline V gene data show CDR1 as MGHRA and CDR2 as YSYEKL. V dropped 3 bases and J dropped 9; count of bases not matched to a gene: 6. The CDR3 nucleotides are TGCGCCAGCAGCCAGGACAGGGGCACCCGGCAGTACTTC. Amino acid sequence: CASSQDRGTRQYF.

This clonotype was seen a few times. A read error may be the cause here, since a much bigger clone is one base away. The gene calls are TRBV7-2 and TRBJ2-3; D ambiguous. V gave up 1 base and J gave up 0 bases, with 5 bases separating them. Per the germline V gene, CDR1 is SGHTA and CDR2 is FQGNSA. This CDR3 region has 14 residues. CDR3 bases: TGTGCCAGCAGCTTAGGCGCTAGCACAGATACGCAGTATTTT. This codes for CASSLGASTDTQYF.

This clonotype was counted a few times. The rearrangement uses TRBV6-5 and TRBJ2-1; TRBD1 agrees at 9 bases. The CDR3 loop spans 15 amino acids. The trim removed 6 bases at V and 7 bases at J, leaving 10 bases unmatched. The germline CDR1 and CDR2 sequences are MNHEY and SVGAGI. The CDR3, as DNA: TGTGCCAGCAGCCTTACAGGGGGCGCACGGAATGAGCAGTTCTTC. Translation: CASSLTGGARNEQFF.

The V and J genes are TRBV7-2 and TRBJ2-3; tentative D call: TRBD2 (7 bases). Trimming shortened V by 0 bases and J by 2 bases, and 15 bases separated the two germline ends. Germline CDR1 reads SGHTA; CDR2 reads FQGNSA. This CDR3 spans 17 amino acids. The CDR3 DNA reads as TGTGCCAGCAGCTTAGCGCTAGGGGGGGGGCCCACAGATACGCAGTATTTT. It translates to CASSLALGGGPTDTQYF.

This clonotype was seen a handful of times. The V call is TRBV3-1, the J call TRBJ1-2; 8 nucleotides align to TRBD1. Germline V gene lookup returns CDR1 LGHDT and CDR2 YNNKEL (reference sequence). The trim removed 0 bases at V and 6 bases at J, leaving 9 bases unmatched. The CDR3 covers 16 residues. The CDR3: CASSQESLLGQDGYTF. CDR3 sequence (DNA): TGTGCCAGCAGCCAAGAGTCTCTTTTGGGACAGGATGGCTACACCTTC.

This rearrangement joins TRBV7-2 to TRBJ1-1; D uncertain. This CDR3 contains 15 residues. Germline V lookup: CDR1 SGHTA, CDR2 FQGNSA. V lost 0 bases, J lost 4 bases, and 12 bases lay in between. CDR3 loop: CASSLATTRGTEAFF. CDR3 bases: TGTGCCAGCAGCTTAGCAACCACCCGGGGCACTGAAGCTTTCTTT.

The chain carries TRBV7-8 and TRBJ2-3, with a possible D match to TRBD1 (6 bases). Trimming removed 11 bases at V and 1 base at J, with 16 bases between. CDR1 and CDR2 from the germline V gene are SGHVS and FQNEAQ. This CDR3 has 14 residues. CDR3 DNA: TGTGCCGTTCGGACAGCTCGAGGCACAGATACGCAGTATTTT. Its protein product is CAVRTARGTDTQYF. The full variable domain, in which reference TRBV7-8 and TRBJ2-3 provide the parts outside the CDR3, is GAGVSQSPRYKVAKRGQDVALRCDPISGHVSLFWYQQALGQGPEFLTYFQNEAQLDKSGLPSDRFFAERPEGSVSTLKIQRTQQEDSAVYLCAVRTARGTDTQYFGPGTRLTVL.

The chain is built from TRBV15 and TRBJ1-2; 8 positions agree with TRBD1. The CDR3 consists of 17 residues. Germline lookup yields CDR1 LNHNV and CDR2 YYDKDF (reference sequence). V lost 0 bases, J lost 1 base, and 7 bases stayed unmatched. The CDR3 spells CATSRDVRQGCNYGYTF. The CDR3 coding sequence is TGTGCCACCAGCAGAGATGTTAGACAGGGGTGTAACTATGGCTACACCTTC.

The J gene is TRBJ2-2, the V gene TRBV19; possibly TRBD1 for D (5 bases). V lost 0 bases and J 7 bases, leaving 12 bases between the germline ends. Looked up from germline, CDR1 is LNHDA and CDR2 is SQIVND (reference sequence). The CDR3 loop spans 15 amino acids. Here the CDR3 reads CASSIDRVDFGELFF. Here the CDR3 DNA reads TGTGCCAGTAGTATAGACAGGGTTGATTTCGGGGAGCTGTTTTTT. Together with reference TRBV19 and TRBJ2-2, the CDR3 gives the full variable domain: DGGITQSPKYLFRKEGQNVTLSCEQNLNHDAMYWYRQDPGQGLRLIYYSQIVNDFQKGDIAEGYSVSREKKESFPLTVTSAQKNPTAFYLCASSIDRVDFGELFFGEGSRLTVL.

This clonotype turned up a few times. The chain joins TRBV18 to TRBJ1-6; D is unresolved. The CDR3 spans 17 residues. Per germline, CDR1 KGHSH and CDR2 LQKENI. The V end lost 1 base, the J end lost 12 bases, and 22 bases lay between the germline ends. CDR3: CASSPRSESGPHGPLHF. For the CDR3, the DNA is TGTGCCAGCTCACCACGGTCAGAGAGCGGGCCCCACGGACCCCTCCACTTT.

This clonotype was counted only a few times. The chain carries TRBV24-1 and TRBJ2-1; tentatively, D is TRBD1 or TRBD2 (5 bases each). The V gene lost 4 bases and the J gene lost 8 bases, with 11 bases spanning the gap. Germline V gene lookup returns CDR1 KGHDR and CDR2 SFDVKD. This CDR3 has 13 amino acids. The CDR3 loop reads CATSEGVRDEQFF. In DNA, the CDR3 is TGTGCCACCAGTGAGGGGGTACGCGATGAGCAGTTCTTC.

This CDR3 is CASSRGNQPQHF. CDR3 DNA sequence: TGTGCCAGCAGCAGGGGCAATCAGCCCCAGCATTTT. This chain connects TRBV7-9 to TRBJ1-5; D is undetermined. Germline lookup yields CDR1 SEHNR and CDR2 FQNEAQ (reference sequence). Trimming cost V 5 bases and J 2 bases, with 4 bases left between them. The length of the CDR3 is 12 residues.

This clonotype was seen at least ten times. The CDR3 region has the DNA TGTGCCAGCAGTTTACCCCCTAGCGAAGAGACCCAGTACTTC. Its translation is CASSLPPSEETQYF. V is TRBV12-3 or TRBV12-4 and J is TRBJ2-5; a weak D match, TRBD2 (6 bases). V gave up 2 bases and J gave up 3 bases, with 10 bases separating them. The CDR3 spans 14 residues.